Listed here are 32 T cell receptor beta chains from one sample, sequenced in a study of CD8+ T cells in alopecia areata. Isolated RNA was reverse transcribed into cDNA used as the sequencing template. Here immunoSEQ multiplex PCR was the method, and the copy in TCRdb shows in-frame clones only, minus some. Of 150,000 to 200,000 clones detected, under 80% appear once; the ten largest clones hold 1.3%. Treatment indicated: oral pan-JAK inhibitor, 5-10 mg twice daily. Sequenced here: CD4+ T cells sorted from blood, sampled around week 50, from a patient treated with tofacitinib. These receptors all stem from a human donor with alopecia areata.

The chain joins TRBV7-7 to TRBJ2-3; maybe TRBD2 (7 bases). This CDR3 has 16 residues. Germline V gene sequence: CDR1 SSHAT, CDR2 FNYEAQ (reference sequence). V gave up 1 base and J gave up 2 bases, with 13 bases separating them. The CDR3 DNA reads TGTGCCAGCAGCTTAGGTCGGGGGGCGGCCACAGATACGCAGTATTTT. It translates to CASSLGRGAATDTQYF.

The chain has TRBV11-2 and TRBJ2-5; 7 bases are a match to TRBD1. V lost 4 bases to trimming and J lost 5 bases; unmatched junction nucleotides: 10. Per germline, CDR1 SGHAT and CDR2 FQNNGV. This CDR3 spans 15 amino acids. The CDR3: CASSSQTGLGETQYF. DNA of the CDR3: TGTGCCAGCAGCTCCCAGACAGGGCTAGGGGAGACCCAGTACTTC.

This sequence joins TRBV25-1 and TRBJ1-6; no clear D. CDR1 and CDR2 (germline): MGHDK, SYGVNS. Trimming took 8 bases from V and 4 from J, leaving 12 bases between them. The CDR3 covers 14 residues. The CDR3 region has the DNA TGTGCCAGCTTGGGCACAGAATATAATTCACCCCTCCACTTT. This gives the protein CASLGTEYNSPLHF.

The chain employs TRBV19 and TRBJ2-3, with D unresolved. Germline CDR1 is LNHDA and CDR2 is SQIVND (reference sequence). CDR3 length: 13 amino acids. The germline V and J ends were trimmed by 4 bases and 0 bases, with 5 bases remaining between them. The CDR3 loop is CASSRKSTDTQYF. Written as DNA, the CDR3 is TGTGCCAGTAGTAGGAAGAGCACAGATACGCAGTATTTT.

The V call is TRBV9, the J call TRBJ1-4, with D possibly TRBD1 on 5 matching bases. The CDR3 has 14 amino acids. CDR1 is SGDLS, CDR2 YYNGEE, per germline. V gave up 2 bases and J gave up 8 bases, with 13 bases separating them. CDR3 in amino acids: CASSVEGAGEKLFF. The CDR3 DNA is TGTGCCAGCAGCGTCGAAGGGGCAGGAGAAAAACTGTTTTTT. Full variable domain (remainder filled in from reference TRBV9 and TRBJ1-4): DSGVTQTPKHLITATGQRVTLRCSPRSGDLSVYWYQQSLDQGLQFLIQYYNGEERAKGNILERFSAQQFPDLHSELNLSSLELGDSALYFCASSVEGAGEKLFFGSGTQLSVL.

J is TRBJ1-1 and V is TRBV29-1, with 7 bases that match TRBD1. Trimming removed 1 base from V and 9 bases from J; junction bases left unmatched: 8. The V gene's germline CDR1 is SQVTM and CDR2 ANQGSEA. The length of the CDR3 is 13 residues. As DNA, the CDR3 is TGCAGCGTTGAAGGGGTGAGGGGGCATCAAGCTTTCTTT. It codes for CSVEGVRGHQAFF. The variable domain in full, completed from reference TRBV29-1 and TRBJ1-1, reads SAVISQKPSRDICQRGTSLTIQCQVDSQVTMMFWYRQQPGQSLTLIATANQGSEATYESGFVIDKFPISRPNLTFSTLTVSNMSPEDSSIYLCSVEGVRGHQAFFGQGTRLTVV.

The rearrangement joins TRBV5-1 to TRBJ2-1, with TRBD2 identical over 11 bases. The V and J ends lost 0 bases and 0 bases, in that order; junction bases with no gene match: 11. The CDR3 is 20 residues long. Germline lookup yields CDR1 SGHRS and CDR2 YFSETQ. The CDR3 DNA follows: TGCGCCAGCAGCTTGGCGTCTAGCGGGGGGCGTTCAAGCTCCTACAATGAGCAGTTCTTC. Amino acid sequence: CASSLASSGGRSSSYNEQFF.

The chain recombines TRBV30 with TRBJ1-1, with D uncertain. In germline, CDR1 is GTSNPN, CDR2 SVGIG (reference sequence). Trimming took 0 bases from V and 1 from J, leaving 9 bases between them. This CDR3 comprises 14 residues. CDR3 DNA sequence: TGTGCCTGGAGTGTATTTAGCGAGAACACTGAAGCTTTCTTT. Amino acid sequence: CAWSVFSENTEAFF.

The chain links TRBV2 to TRBJ2-1; 7 bases are a match to TRBD1. Germline V gene sequence: CDR1 SNHLY, CDR2 FYNNEI. After removal of 6 bases from V and 8 bases from J, the junction contained 1 base not matched to a gene. The CDR3 is 11 residues long. In DNA, the CDR3 is TGTGCCAGCAGGACAGGGTATGAGCAGTTCTTC. Translated, it gives CASRTGYEQFF.

A single count supports this clone. J is TRBJ1-1 and V is TRBV29-1; 7 positions agree with TRBD1. Germline V gene data show CDR1 as SQVTM and CDR2 as ANQGSEA. Losses at the gene ends were 7 bases for V and 11 bases for J; bases not matched to a gene: 10. The CDR3 runs 11 residues. Written as DNA, the CDR3 is TGCAGCGGGGGGCCGACAGGGAGGGCTTTCTTT. Translation: CSGGPTGRAFF.

The rearrangement joins TRBV7-2 to TRBJ1-1; perhaps TRBD1 as D (5 bases). CDR1 is SGHTA and CDR2 is FQGNSA in the germline V gene. The CDR3 runs 13 residues. V was clipped by 4 bases and J by 10 bases, with 16 bases between them. The CDR3 loop is CASSSTSLGGAFF. The CDR3 coding sequence is TGTGCCAGCAGCTCAACCTCCCTGGGGGGAGCTTTCTTT.

V and J are TRBV29-1 and TRBJ1-5; D is unclear. V was pared by 3 bases and J by 0 bases, with 6 bases between. Germline-derived CDR1 and CDR2 are SQVTM and ANQGSEA. The CDR3 consists of 13 residues. DNA of the CDR3: TGCAGCGTTGATGACCTTAGCAATCAGCCCCAGCATTTT. Its translation is CSVDDLSNQPQHF.

The chain joins TRBV27 to TRBJ2-3; 10 bases line up with TRBD2. J was trimmed by 2 bases and V by 4 bases; bases with no gene match: 6. The CDR3 length is 16 residues. The germline V gene encodes CDR1 MNHEY and CDR2 SMNVEV (reference sequence). CDR3 nucleotide sequence: TGTGCCAGCAGTTCAATAGCGGGGGGACTCACAGATACGCAGTATTTT. Amino acid sequence: CASSSIAGGLTDTQYF.

The J gene is TRBJ2-1, the V gene TRBV9; weak D call: TRBD1 (6 bases). This CDR3 is 15 amino acids long. Germline V gene sequence: CDR1 SGDLS, CDR2 YYNGEE. Trimming stripped 0 bases from V and 7 bases from J, with 14 bases between. CDR3 region: CASSVATGMGNEQFF. The CDR3, as DNA: TGTGCCAGCAGCGTAGCGACAGGTATGGGGAATGAGCAGTTCTTC. Looking up the rest from reference TRBV9 and TRBJ2-1 gives the full variable domain: DSGVTQTPKHLITATGQRVTLRCSPRSGDLSVYWYQQSLDQGLQFLIQYYNGEERAKGNILERFSAQQFPDLHSELNLSSLELGDSALYFCASSVATGMGNEQFFGPGTRLTVL.

The chain links TRBV19 to TRBJ1-5; unclear D gene. Trimming left V 4 bases short and J 0 bases short, with 13 bases between. The CDR3 contains 16 residues. Per the germline V gene, CDR1 is LNHDA and CDR2 is SQIVND (reference sequence). The CDR3 here is CASSNGLTDSNQPQHF. The CDR3, as DNA: TGTGCCAGTAGTAACGGACTAACTGATAGCAATCAGCCCCAGCATTTT.

The chain is built from TRBV29-1 and TRBJ2-1, with no clear D. The germline V gene has CDR1 SQVTM and CDR2 ANQGSEA. The V and J ends lost 8 bases and 3 bases respectively, with 5 bases between them. CDR3 length: 10 amino acids. CDR3 sequence reads: CSSLYNEQFF. The CDR3, as DNA: TGCAGCTCTCTCTACAATGAGCAGTTCTTC.

V gene TRBV9 combines with J gene TRBJ2-2; D gene unclear. The germline V gene encodes CDR1 SGDLS and CDR2 YYNGEE. Trimming cost V 3 bases and J 1 base, with 4 bases left between them. The CDR3 loop spans 13 amino acids. In nucleotides, the CDR3 is TGTGCCAGCAGCGAGTGGAACACCGGGGAGCTGTTTTTT. Its translation is CASSEWNTGELFF.

This clone is a singleton in its sample. The chain has TRBV30 and TRBJ1-2; D unclear. The CDR3 has 13 amino acids. Germline CDR1 and CDR2: GTSNPN and SVGIG (reference sequence). V was pared by 4 bases and J by 3 bases, with 12 bases between. The CDR3 DNA reads TGTGCCTGGAAAGGTATTGGCGACTATGGCTACACCTTC. Protein: CAWKGIGDYGYTF.

This clone has a single count. The V call is TRBV12-1, the J call TRBJ2-5; the table assigns TRBD1, which was not confirmed against the DNA. TRBV12-1 is labeled a pseudogene. The CDR3 is made up of 15 amino acids. CDR3 nucleotides: TGTGCCAGCAGCTTTAGGGACAAGGGATTTGAGACCCAGTACTTC. Protein sequence: CASSFRDKGFETQYF.

The V gene is TRBV6-5, the J gene TRBJ1-1, with D possibly TRBD1 on 5 matching bases. V was clipped by 6 bases and J by 6 bases, with 20 bases between them. This CDR3 region has 15 residues. Germline assignment: CDR1 MNHEY and CDR2 SVGAGI. The CDR3 loop is CASRPGRVGVAEAFF. The CDR3, as DNA: TGTGCCAGCAGACCAGGGAGGGTCGGAGTGGCTGAAGCTTTCTTT.

The chain joins TRBV15 to TRBJ2-1; 8 bases line up with TRBD1. Trimming at V came to 0 bases and at J to 5 bases, leaving 15 bases not matched to a gene. This CDR3 contains 19 residues. CDR1 is LNHNV and CDR2 is YYDKDF in the germline V gene (reference sequence). The CDR3 sequence is CATSREVMFGQGDNNEQFF. In nucleotides, the CDR3 is TGTGCCACCAGCAGAGAGGTAATGTTTGGACAGGGAGATAACAATGAGCAGTTCTTC.

The rearrangement links TRBV15 to TRBJ2-5; 9 nucleotides match TRBD1. The germline V gene encodes CDR1 LNHNV and CDR2 YYDKDF (reference sequence). The junction had 9 bases not matched to a gene; V was cut back by 7 bases and J by 3 bases. CDR3 length equals 15 residues. CDR3 sequence: CATNAGQGSEETQYF. In nucleotides, the CDR3 is TGTGCCACCAACGCGGGACAGGGCAGCGAAGAGACCCAGTACTTC. Filled out from reference TRBV15 and TRBJ2-5, the complete variable domain reads DAMVIQNPRYQVTQFGKPVTLSCSQTLNHNVMYWYQQKSSQAPKLLFHYYDKDFNNEADTPDNFQSRRPNTSFCFLDIRSPGLGDTAMYLCATNAGQGSEETQYFGPGTRLLVL.

The rearrangement joins TRBV7-3 to TRBJ2-2, with D tentatively TRBD1 (6 bases). Trimming left V 6 bases short and J 0 bases short, with 20 bases between. Germline V gene sequence: CDR1 SGHTA, CDR2 FQGTGA. This CDR3 is 18 amino acids long. Here the CDR3 reads CASSSGRGQRSNTGELFF. DNA of the CDR3: TGTGCCAGCAGTTCCGGGCGAGGACAGCGTTCGAACACCGGGGAGCTGTTTTTT.

J is TRBJ2-7 and V is TRBV25-1; tentative D call: TRBD2 (6 bases). The CDR3 runs 11 residues. Trimming took off 8 bases at V and 7 bases at J, with 12 bases between the two ends. Germline values: CDR1 MGHDK, CDR2 SYGVNS. The DNA of the CDR3 is TGTGCCAGCCGGGGGTTCCGAGAGCAGTACTTC. Translation: CASRGFREQYF.

This clone was detected only a few times. The V and J genes are TRBV29-1 and TRBJ1-2; D unclear. V was trimmed by 6 bases and J by 0 bases, leaving 8 bases between them. CDR1 is SQVTM and CDR2 is ANQGSEA in the germline V gene. This CDR3 has 12 residues. The CDR3 DNA reads as TGCAGCGTGAGGCTACCTAACTATGGCTACACCTTC. Amino acid sequence: CSVRLPNYGYTF.

Worth noting for this clone: Other DNA sequences of this sample code for an identical CDR3. The genes are TRBV30 and TRBJ2-3, with a possible D match to TRBD1 (6 bases). Germline CDR1 is GTSNPN and CDR2 is SVGIG (reference sequence). V lost 3 bases and J lost 0, with 10 bases in between. The CDR3 consists of 14 residues. DNA of the CDR3: TGTGCCTGGAGCCGCGGACAGAGCACAGATACGCAGTATTTT. Translated, it gives CAWSRGQSTDTQYF.

V gene TRBV25-1 combines with J gene TRBJ2-3; unclear D gene. V was shortened by 4 bases and J by 1 base, with 9 bases between the two germline ends. This CDR3 contains 14 residues. Germline CDR1 reads MGHDK; CDR2 reads SYGVNS. CDR3 amino acids: CASSGIGGTDTQYF. CDR3 coding DNA: TGTGCCAGCAGTGGTATTGGGGGCACAGATACGCAGTATTTT.

The rearrangement uses TRBV5-5 and TRBJ1-2, with D tentatively TRBD1 (6 bases). Germline values: CDR1 SGHKS, CDR2 YYEKEE (reference sequence). V was cut by 4 bases and J by 9 bases, with 10 bases left in between. The CDR3 has 11 amino acids. The CDR3 DNA reads as TGTGCCAGCAGCACTCAGGGGAGCTACACCTTC. This sequence encodes CASSTQGSYTF.

This chain uses TRBV15 with TRBJ1-4, with 7 bases matching TRBD1. With V trimmed by 3 bases and J by 4 bases, 11 bases remained unmatched. Germline V gives CDR1 LNHNV, CDR2 YYDKDF (reference sequence). The CDR3 length is 17 residues. CDR3 bases: TGTGCCACCAGCAGGGACCCGACAGGGAGTCGTAATGAAAAACTGTTTTTT. This gives the protein CATSRDPTGSRNEKLFF.

The chain combines TRBV4-3 with TRBJ2-6; D is unresolved. The germline V gene encodes CDR1 LGHNA and CDR2 YSLEER. The CDR3 covers 15 residues. V was cut by 1 base and J by 0 bases, with 4 bases left in between. CDR3 region: CASSQAPSGANVLTF. The CDR3 DNA is TGCGCCAGCAGCCAAGCCCCCTCTGGGGCCAACGTCCTGACTTTC.

The J gene is TRBJ1-6, the V gene TRBV9; possibly TRBD1 for D (5 bases). V was cut by 4 bases and J by 6 bases, with 14 bases left in between. CDR1 is SGDLS and CDR2 is YYNGEE in the germline V gene. This CDR3 contains 15 residues. The CDR3 here is CASSPSGLPNSPLHF. The CDR3 nucleotides read TGTGCCAGCAGCCCCTCGGGACTACCTAATTCACCCCTCCACTTT.

At least ten counts were recorded for this clone. The chain recombines TRBV4-3 with TRBJ1-6; tentative D call: TRBD1 (5 bases). The germline CDR1 and CDR2 sequences are LGHNA and YSLEER. V lost 2 bases to trimming and J lost 8 bases, with 13 bases between them. The CDR3 runs to 15 residues. This chain's CDR3 is CASSQQGNDDSPLHF. CDR3 nucleotide sequence: TGCGCCAGCAGCCAACAGGGAAATGATGATTCACCCCTCCACTTT.